What follows are 22 T cell receptor beta chains derived from one specimen sequenced in a study of cytomegalovirus exposure and HLA in healthy donors. 13 Jbeta primers and 60 Vbeta primers were used for the PCR. TCRdb's copy holds only in-frame clones and misses some; the assay was immunoSEQ multiplex PCR. Altogether roughly 100,000 clones are present, roughly 80% being singletons, with the ten largest covering roughly 3.6%. The sample consisted of PBMCs. Receptors were obtained from a man in his sixties in good health and CMV-seronegative.

The sample holds a few counts of this clone. The genes are TRBV4-2 and TRBJ2-4, with D perhaps TRBD2 (6 bases). V was shortened by 0 bases and J by 1 base, with 22 bases between the two germline ends. This CDR3 is built from 20 residues. CDR1 is LGHNA and CDR2 is YNFKEQ in the germline V gene. CDR3 loop: CASSQDPAGGWRFAKNIQYF. CDR3 DNA sequence: TGTGCCAGCAGCCAAGATCCCGCCGGAGGGTGGAGGTTTGCCAAAAACATTCAGTACTTC.

The chain has TRBV5-1 and TRBJ1-5, with 7 bases that match TRBD1. CDR1 is SGHRS and CDR2 is YFSETQ in the germline V gene. The length of the CDR3 is 15 residues. J was trimmed by 6 bases and V by 0 bases; bases with no gene match: 6. CDR3: CASSLVGDSSQPQHF. As DNA, the CDR3 is TGCGCCAGCAGCTTGGTCGGGGACAGCTCTCAGCCCCAGCATTTT.

V gene TRBV7-2 combines with J gene TRBJ2-7, with 9 bases matching TRBD1. Germline CDR1 SGHTA, CDR2 FQGNSA. The length of the CDR3 is 14 residues. The junction had 6 bases not matched to a gene; V was cut back by 5 bases and J by 4 bases. For the CDR3, the DNA is TGTGCCAGCAGCCTCCAGACAGGGGGGTACGAGCAGTACGTC. It translates to CASSLQTGGYEQYV.

The chain combines TRBV28 with TRBJ1-5, with 9 bases lining up with TRBD1. Germline V CDR1 and CDR2: MDHEN, SYDVKM. V lost 5 bases and J lost 1; bases outside the gene matches: 6. The CDR3 contains 16 residues. CDR3 residues: CASSGPGQGSNQPQHF. CDR3 nucleotide sequence: TGTGCCAGCAGTGGGCCGGGACAGGGAAGCAATCAGCCCCAGCATTTT. Based on the CDR3 plus reference TRBV28 and TRBJ1-5, the full variable domain is DVKVTQSSRYLVKRTGEKVFLECVQDMDHENMFWYRQDPGLGLRLIYFSYDVKMKEKGDIPEGYSVSREKKERFSLILESASTNQTSMYLCASSGPGQGSNQPQHFGDGTRLSIL.

This clone was detected once. V and J are TRBV7-2 and TRBJ2-7; 9 nucleotides agree with TRBD1. The germline CDR1 and CDR2 sequences are SGHTA and FQGNSA. J gave up 4 bases and V 5 bases, and 6 bases lay outside the gene matches. The CDR3 loop spans 14 amino acids. The CDR3 sequence: CASSQDRGNYEQYF. The CDR3 region has the DNA TGTGCCAGCAGCCAGGACAGGGGTAATTACGAGCAGTACTTC.

The sample holds a few counts of this clone. The gene calls are TRBV18 and TRBJ2-3; D not certain. Between the trimmed V and J ends, which lost 3 bases and 1 base, there was a span of 11 bases. CDR1 and CDR2 (germline): KGHSH, LQKENI. The CDR3 sequence is 15 residues long. The CDR3 loop is CASSPVRSGTDTQYF. For the CDR3, the DNA is TGTGCCAGCTCACCGGTTCGGTCTGGCACAGATACGCAGTATTTT.

The rearrangement joins TRBV29-1 to TRBJ2-1; 7 positions match TRBD1. V was pared by 8 bases and J by 0 bases, with 7 bases of the junction left unmatched. The germline V gene encodes CDR1 SQVTM and CDR2 ANQGSEA. The CDR3 loop spans 14 amino acids. The CDR3 DNA sequence: TGCAGCCCGTGGGGGACAGTCTCCTACAATGAGCAGTTCTTC. It codes for CSPWGTVSYNEQFF.

The rearrangement links TRBV4-2 to TRBJ2-1, with a weak D call TRBD1 (7 bases). Trimming left V 1 base short and J 4 bases short, with 14 bases between. CDR1 LGHNA and CDR2 YNFKEQ come from the germline V gene. This CDR3 is 16 amino acids long. In nucleotides, the CDR3 is TGTGCCAGCAGCCAAGCCCAGGGGGGCAGGTACAATGAGCAGTTCTTC. It specifies CASSQAQGGRYNEQFF.

The chain is built from TRBV6-5 and TRBJ1-2, with D tentatively TRBD1 (6 bases). CDR1 is MNHEY, CDR2 SVGAGI, per germline. The CDR3 loop spans 13 amino acids. V lost 5 bases to trimming and J lost 5 bases, with 12 bases between them. For the CDR3, the DNA is TGTGCCAGCAGTCGGATGGACAGATATGGCTACACCTTC. Protein: CASSRMDRYGYTF.

The rearrangement joins TRBV15 to TRBJ1-1; 8 bases map to TRBD1. The CDR3 loop spans 15 amino acids. V was clipped by 3 bases and J by 6 bases; unmatched bases: 9. The V gene's germline CDR1 is LNHNV and CDR2 YYDKDF (reference sequence). CDR3 loop: CATSRRQGLVAEAFF. The CDR3 DNA reads as TGTGCCACCAGCAGGCGACAGGGGTTGGTAGCTGAAGCTTTCTTT.

This clone turned up a few times. The genes are TRBV9 and TRBJ1-6; 10 nucleotides match TRBD1. The CDR3 has 15 residues. The germline V gene has CDR1 SGDLS and CDR2 YYNGEE. V lost 3 bases to trimming and J lost 10 bases; unmatched junction nucleotides: 7. The CDR3 bases are TGTGCCAGCAGCGGAGGGACAGGGGACGGATCACCCCTCCACTTT. Amino acids: CASSGGTGDGSPLHF.

This clone showed up just a few times. The chain employs TRBV15 and TRBJ1-5, with a weak D call TRBD1 (6 bases). The CDR3 contains 18 residues. The germline CDR1 and CDR2 sequences are LNHNV and YYDKDF (reference sequence). Trimming cost V 0 bases and J 4 bases, with 19 bases left between them. CDR3 sequence reads: CATSRDWGQGGANQPQHF. DNA of the CDR3: TGTGCCACCAGCAGAGATTGGGGGCAGGGTGGAGCAAATCAGCCCCAGCATTTT.

The V call is TRBV7-2, the J call TRBJ2-3; D possibly corresponds to TRBD2 (6 bases). This CDR3 has 15 residues. In germline, CDR1 is SGHTA, CDR2 FQGNSA. The V end lost 7 bases, the J end lost 0 bases, and 14 bases lay between the germline ends. The CDR3 DNA reads as TGTGCCAGCATCCCGACCGGGACTAGCACAGATACGCAGTATTTT. This codes for CASIPTGTSTDTQYF.

The chain combines TRBV5-6 with TRBJ2-3, with 7 bases that match TRBD2. The length of the CDR3 is 15 residues. Germline V gives CDR1 SGHDT, CDR2 YYEEEE. V lost 6 bases and J lost 0; bases outside the gene matches: 7. The CDR3 sequence is CASNGGTASTDTQYF. For the CDR3, the DNA is TGTGCCAGCAACGGGGGGACCGCTAGCACAGATACGCAGTATTTT.

The rearrangement links TRBV5-1 to TRBJ1-4; 12 bases are shared with TRBD1. Trimming cost V 3 bases and J 3 bases; bases outside gene matches: 9. The germline V gene encodes CDR1 SGHRS and CDR2 YFSETQ. This CDR3 has 18 amino acids. Here the CDR3 DNA reads TGCGCCAGCAGCTCGGGACAGGGGGCGAAGAAATCTAATGAAAAACTGTTTTTT. Its translation: CASSSGQGAKKSNEKLFF. The whole variable domain, filled in from reference TRBV5-1 and TRBJ1-4, reads KAGVTQTPRYLIKTRGQQVTLSCSPISGHRSVSWYQQTPGQGLQFLFEYFSETQRNKGNFPGRFSGRQFSNSRSEMNVSTLELGDSALYLCASSSGQGAKKSNEKLFFGSGTQLSVL.

The chain employs TRBV30 and TRBJ1-1; a possible D gene is TRBD1 (5 bases). This CDR3 has 15 residues. Germline-derived CDR1 and CDR2 are GTSNPN and SVGIG (reference sequence). Deletions cut 3 bases from V and 0 bases from J, with 14 bases between. This CDR3 reads CAWRGRGGMNTEAFF. The DNA of the CDR3 is TGTGCCTGGAGGGGACGGGGGGGGATGAACACTGAAGCTTTCTTT.

This clone was counted once. The chain has TRBV7-2 and TRBJ1-1; D may be TRBD1 (5 bases). The CDR3 runs to 16 residues. The germline V gene has CDR1 SGHTA and CDR2 FQGNSA. Trimming took off 1 base at V and 2 bases at J, with 14 bases between the two ends. The CDR3 sequence is CASSLVGGVINTEAFF. The DNA for the CDR3 is TGTGCCAGCAGCTTAGTTGGGGGGGTAATCAACACTGAAGCTTTCTTT.

There are a few counts of this clone. The rearrangement uses TRBV2 and TRBJ2-1, with 7 bases lining up with TRBD1. V was clipped by 7 bases and J by 5 bases; unmatched bases: 11. The germline CDR1 and CDR2 sequences are SNHLY and FYNNEI. The CDR3 spans 15 residues. The CDR3 region has the DNA TGTGCCAGCATCTTAGGGGGCCCCGCTCACAATGAGCAGTTCTTC. Translating gives CASILGGPAHNEQFF.

This clone has a single count. CDR3 DNA: TGTGCCAGCAGTTTAGGGCAGGTATTTCTAGGCTACACCTTC. Encoded protein: CASSLGQVFLGYTF. The chain carries TRBV28 and TRBJ1-2, with D unresolved. Germline CDR1 and CDR2: MDHEN and SYDVKM. This CDR3 comprises 14 residues. The V end was cut by 2 bases, the J end by 8 bases, with 15 bases between.

The chain combines TRBV5-4 with TRBJ1-6, with unresolved D. The germline gives CDR1 SGHNT, CDR2 YYREEE (reference sequence). V dropped 4 bases and J dropped 0 bases, with 8 bases sitting between them. This CDR3 comprises 15 residues. CDR3 in amino acids: CASSRGGSYNSPLHF. The CDR3 DNA reads as TGTGCCAGCAGCCGGGGAGGCTCCTATAATTCACCCCTCCACTTT.

The chain combines TRBV7-9 with TRBJ2-3, with 8 bases lining up with TRBD1. The length of the CDR3 is 18 residues. The germline CDR1 and CDR2 sequences are SEHNR and FQNEAQ (reference sequence). V lost 4 bases to trimming and J lost 0 bases; unmatched junction nucleotides: 12. CDR3 protein: CASSSGQGNGHSTDTQYF. The CDR3 DNA reads as TGTGCCAGCAGCTCCGGACAGGGAAATGGGCATAGCACAGATACGCAGTATTTT.

The V and J genes are TRBV5-1 and TRBJ1-4, with TRBD1 matching 10 bases. The CDR3 is 16 residues long. CDR1 and CDR2 from the germline V gene are SGHRS and YFSETQ. V dropped 4 bases and J dropped 7; count of bases not matched to a gene: 10. The CDR3 bases are TGCGCCAGCAGCACATCCTGGGACAGGGGTACTGAAAAACTGTTTTTT. It translates to CASSTSWDRGTEKLFF.